This entry concerns a single T cell receptor (beta chain). Some clones are missing from TCRdb's copy, which holds only in-frame ones; the method was immunoSEQ multiplex PCR. The sample yields a few hundred thousand clones, over 50% seen once. The V end was cut by 0 bases, the J end by 7 bases, with 13 bases between. This CDR3 has 14 residues. Germline CDR1 and CDR2: SGHNT and YYREEE (reference sequence). The data belong to a study of shared clonotypes between healthy human individuals. This clonotype was sampled from a man aged 25-45 years in good health. Sequenced: memory CD4+ T cells sorted from blood. Subset reported: CD45RA-negative fraction. The chain carries TRBV5-4 and TRBJ2-5; D not certain. CDR3 region: CASSLAGYSGTQYF. The CDR3, as DNA: TGTGCCAGCAGCTTGGCCGGCTACTCTGGGACCCAGTACTTC.